The 13 T cell receptor beta chains reported below all come from one sample, sequenced in a study of blood T cell repertoires in COVID-19. The assay was immunoSEQ multiplex PCR, and TCRdb's table has in-frame clones only and misses some. The sample contains around 16,000 clones, more than 85% of which appear only once. The material sequenced was peripheral blood. The source is a man between 60 and 75 years old with acute or convalescent COVID-19.

By sample share, this clone is medium-sized. This sequence joins TRBV2 and TRBJ1-5; no firm D call. V gave up 5 bases and J gave up 2 bases, with 13 bases separating them. This CDR3 comprises 15 residues. CDR1 is SNHLY and CDR2 is FYNNEI in the germline V gene. The CDR3 protein is CASSRENTGNQPQHF. CDR3 in DNA: TGTGCCAGCAGTCGAGAAAATACAGGCAATCAGCCCCAGCATTTT.

This chain joins TRBV19 and TRBJ2-1; 10 nucleotides align to TRBD2. The CDR3 loop spans 15 amino acids. Germline V gene lookup returns CDR1 LNHDA and CDR2 SQIVND (reference sequence). Trimming removed 2 bases from V and 2 bases from J; junction bases left unmatched: 0. The CDR3 coding sequence is TGTGCCAGTAGTATAACTAGCGGGGCCTACAATGAGCAGTTCTTC. It yields the protein CASSITSGAYNEQFF.

V and J are TRBV5-5 and TRBJ2-2, with a tentative D call TRBD1 (5 bases). The germline V gene encodes CDR1 SGHKS and CDR2 YYEKEE (reference sequence). The CDR3 has 16 amino acids. V was clipped by 0 bases and J by 1 base, with 10 bases between them. This CDR3 is CASSLEAGKNTGELFF. The CDR3 DNA reads as TGTGCCAGCAGCTTGGAGGCAGGGAAGAACACCGGGGAGCTGTTTTTT. Looking up the rest from reference TRBV5-5 and TRBJ2-2 gives the full variable domain: DAGVTQSPTHLIKTRGQQVTLRCSPISGHKSVSWYQQVLGQGPQFIFQYYEKEERGRGNFPDRFSARQFPNYSSELNVNALLLGDSALYLCASSLEAGKNTGELFFGEGSRLTVL.

The chain links TRBV11-2 to TRBJ1-2, with TRBD1 matching 8 bases. Germline V CDR1 and CDR2: SGHAT, FQNNGV. The CDR3 runs 14 residues. Trimming took 0 bases from V and 6 from J; bases not matched to a gene: 3. The CDR3 here is CASSLEQGADGYTF. CDR3 sequence (DNA): TGTGCCAGCAGCTTAGAGCAGGGGGCCGATGGCTACACCTTC.

The CDR3 DNA reads TGTGCCAGTAGTATAACACCAACGGGTAGCAATCAGCCCCAGCATTTT. Its protein product is CASSITPTGSNQPQHF. The chain recombines TRBV19 with TRBJ1-5; D is ambiguous. The CDR3 covers 16 residues. V lost 2 bases, J lost 0 bases, and 11 bases lay in between. CDR1 is LNHDA, CDR2 SQIVND, per germline (reference sequence). The complete variable domain, with remaining parts taken from reference TRBV19 and TRBJ1-5, reads DGGITQSPKYLFRKEGQNVTLSCEQNLNHDAMYWYRQDPGQGLRLIYYSQIVNDFQKGDIAEGYSVSREKKESFPLTVTSAQKNPTAFYLCASSITPTGSNQPQHFGDGTRLSIL.

The chain employs TRBV5-5 and TRBJ2-7, with 7 positions matching TRBD1. V was clipped by 1 base and J by 2 bases; unmatched bases: 3. CDR1 and CDR2 from the germline V gene are SGHKS and YYEKEE (reference sequence). The CDR3 is 14 amino acids. CDR3 sequence (DNA): TGTGCCAGCAGCTTGTTGACAGGGACCTACGAGCAGTACTTC. Encoded protein: CASSLLTGTYEQYF.

A note on this clone: Germline is not matched at one junction end, which may reflect a read error. This chain links TRBV10-3 with TRBJ1-1, with D unresolved. Germline values: CDR1 ENHRY, CDR2 SYGVKD. The CDR3 sequence is 10 residues long. In nucleotides, the CDR3 is TGCCGCAGGTCGAACACTGAAGCTTTCTTT. This translates into CRRSNTEAFF.

V gene TRBV29-1 combines with J gene TRBJ2-1; 11 bases align to TRBD2. The CDR3 contains 13 residues. With V trimmed by 4 bases and J by 6 bases, 2 bases remained unmatched. CDR1 and CDR2 (germline): SQVTM, ANQGSEA. This CDR3 reads CSVVLAGGNEQFF. The CDR3 nucleotides are TGCAGCGTTGTTCTAGCGGGGGGCAATGAGCAGTTCTTC.

This clone was observed once. The CDR3 bases are TGTGCCACCAGTGATTCCCAGGGTGGTCCCAATGAGCAGTTCTTC. Translated: CATSDSQGGPNEQFF. V is TRBV24-1 and J is TRBJ2-1; possibly TRBD1 for D (5 bases). Trimming stripped 2 bases from V and 6 bases from J, with 13 bases between. The germline CDR1 and CDR2 sequences are KGHDR and SFDVKD. The CDR3 runs 15 residues.

The V gene is TRBV28, the J gene TRBJ2-7; 7 positions match TRBD1. In germline, CDR1 is MDHEN, CDR2 SYDVKM. The CDR3 loop spans 13 amino acids. The V and J ends lost 5 bases and 6 bases, in that order; junction bases with no gene match: 7. The CDR3 coding sequence is TGTGCCAGCAGTCCGGCACAGGGGACCGAGCAGTACTTC. Protein product: CASSPAQGTEQYF.

The chain couples TRBV11-2 to TRBJ1-6; no reliable D call. This CDR3 comprises 13 residues. CDR1 SGHAT and CDR2 FQNNGV come from the germline V gene. Trimming took off 4 bases at V and 10 bases at J, with 11 bases between the two ends. The CDR3 sequence: CASSSMEASPLHF. In DNA form, the CDR3 reads TGTGCCAGCAGCTCAATGGAGGCATCACCCCTCCACTTT.

This chain uses TRBV5-6 with TRBJ2-7; TRBD2 matches 12 bases. Germline CDR1 SGHDT, CDR2 YYEEEE. This CDR3 is 19 amino acids long. J was trimmed by 5 bases and V by 0 bases; bases with no gene match: 15. The CDR3 DNA reads TGTGCCAGCAGCTTGGTTTCAGACAAGACTAGCGGGAGATTACACGAGCAGTACTTC. Translation: CASSLVSDKTSGRLHEQYF.

This sequence joins TRBV4-3 and TRBJ1-4; D gene uncertain. This CDR3 comprises 15 residues. Trimming stripped 0 bases from V and 3 bases from J, with 8 bases between. Germline loops: CDR1 LGHNA, CDR2 YSLEER. CDR3 DNA: TGCGCCAGCAGCCAAGATAGGCAGGCTAATGAAAAACTGTTTTTT. Protein: CASSQDRQANEKLFF.